This TCR beta chain originates from a study of cytomegalovirus exposure and HLA in healthy donors. Looking at the study overall: About 85 million unique TCR sequences came from HLA-typed donors in an early release. Overall study results and limits: Three chains tied to CMV proved CMV antigen-specific in vitro. The authors later found HLA-associated TCR beta chains more clonally expanded than equally common others.

This clone was recorded only once. Its antigen remains unidentified. Germline V gives CDR1 SNHLY, CDR2 FYNNEI. CDR3 size: 14 residues. The J segment lost 6 bases and the V segment lost 8 bases, leaving 11 bases of the junction unmatched. PCR involved 60 Vbeta and 13 Jbeta primers. Profiling relied on immunoSEQ multiplex PCR, and the TCRdb table lists in-frame clones only, not all of them. The sample consists of around 99,000 clones, under 80% of them appearing once. Specimen: PBMCs. This receptor was taken from a woman in her 30s in good health and CMV-seronegative. V is TRBV2 and J is TRBJ1-1; 8 nucleotides align to TRBD1. The CDR3 DNA reads as TGTGCCAGCGACGGACAGGGAGGGTTAGCTGAAGCTTTCTTT. Protein: CASDGQGGLAEAFF.